This T cell receptor (beta chain) was captured by sequencing in a study of blood T cell repertoires in COVID-19. Per germline, CDR1 SGHRS and CDR2 YFSETQ. The CDR3 runs 15 residues. V was shortened by 6 bases and J by 4 bases, with 17 bases between the two germline ends. Original handling: Reference gene primer amplification in the assay estimated nucleated cell counts. Assay: immunoSEQ multiplex PCR; the TCRdb copy retains only in-frame clones and omits some. D and trimming come from the DNA, and the V and J calls and clone size come from that table. The sample records some 20,000 clones, about 88% being singletons.

The rearrangement uses TRBV5-1 and TRBJ2-1; a possible D gene is TRBD2 (9 bases). The clonotype comes from a man in his forties with active COVID-19. Input material: peripheral blood. The CDR3 protein is CASKAGGQEYNEQFF. For the CDR3, the DNA is TGCGCCAGCAAAGCGGGGGGACAGGAGTACAATGAGCAGTTCTTC.